A selection of T cell receptor beta chains follows, all from one sample in a study of post-analysis software for immune sequencing data. Each CDR3 protein gets one entry after TCRdb re-called the PCR reads with MiXCR. Of 750,000 to 950,000 distinct CDR3 sequences listed, approximately 53% were seen once; the top ten hold 4.6%. Sample: blood. The receptors stem from a girl aged 5 to 17 with multiple sclerosis. Each CDR3 is given with its conserved first and last residue. Each record gives: clone size, D gene, J gene, V gene, CDR3 protein, CDR3 DNA. The D gene is left open where the match is weak. A clone size is listed for some rows: how often the clone was seen (once, few, many), or a class if it is expanded.

clone_size: few; d_call: -; j_call: TRBJ2-3; v_call: TRBV5-1; cdr3_aa: CASSLVGVSTDTQYF; cdr3_nt: TGTGCCAGCAGCTTAGTCGGGGTTAGCACAGATACGCAGTATTTT
clone_size: -; d_call: -; j_call: TRBJ1-2; v_call: TRBV6-5; cdr3_aa: CASGTHYGQYYGYTF; cdr3_nt: TGTGCCAGCGGAACTCATTACGGACAGTACTATGGCTACACCTTC
clone_size: -; d_call: -; j_call: TRBJ2-1; v_call: TRBV4-2; cdr3_aa: CASSQDLSNEQFF; cdr3_nt: TGTGCCAGCAGCCAAGATCTCTCTAATGAGCAGTTCTTC
clone_size: once; d_call: TRBD1; j_call: TRBJ2-1; v_call: TRBV6-2/TRBV6-3; cdr3_aa: CASRAGTGPFDEQFF; cdr3_nt: TGTGCCAGCAGGGCCGGGACAGGGCCATTCGATGAGCAGTTCTTC
clone_size: few; d_call: TRBD2; j_call: TRBJ2-1; v_call: TRBV7-2; cdr3_aa: CASSLEYSGGALSYNEQFF; cdr3_nt: TGTGCCAGCAGCTTAGAGTATAGCGGGGGGGCCCTATCCTACAATGAGCAGTTCTTC
clone_size: -; d_call: -; j_call: TRBJ1-2; v_call: TRBV14; cdr3_aa: CASSQDTGTYGYTF; cdr3_nt: TGTGCCAGCAGCCAAGATACCGGGACCTATGGCTACACCTTC
clone_size: -; d_call: -; j_call: TRBJ2-7; v_call: TRBV30; cdr3_aa: CAWGQSTYEQYF; cdr3_nt: TGTGCCTGGGGGCAGTCTACCTACGAGCAGTACTTC
clone_size: -; d_call: -; j_call: TRBJ2-7; v_call: TRBV6-6; cdr3_aa: CASRTGGSRGAYEQYF; cdr3_nt: TGTGCCAGCAGAACTGGGGGAAGTAGGGGCGCCTACGAGCAGTACTTC
clone_size: -; d_call: -; j_call: TRBJ1-1; v_call: TRBV2; cdr3_aa: CASRQGQNTEAFF; cdr3_nt: TGTGCCAGCAGACAGGGTCAGAACACTGAAGCTTTCTTT
clone_size: -; d_call: -; j_call: TRBJ1-2; v_call: TRBV28; cdr3_aa: CASSPVPTANYGYTF; cdr3_nt: TGTGCCAGCAGCCCCGTACCCACAGCTAACTATGGCTACACCTTC
clone_size: few; d_call: -; j_call: TRBJ2-7; v_call: TRBV7-6; cdr3_aa: CASSPKLGVSFSYEQYF; cdr3_nt: TGTGCCAGCAGCCCTAAGTTAGGGGTATCCTTCTCCTACGAGCAGTACTTC
clone_size: few; d_call: -; j_call: TRBJ1-1; v_call: TRBV5-1; cdr3_aa: CASSWGRGEGGTEAFF; cdr3_nt: TGCGCCAGCAGCTGGGGGCGAGGGGAAGGAGGCACTGAAGCTTTCTTT
clone_size: few; d_call: -; j_call: TRBJ2-7; v_call: TRBV15; cdr3_aa: CATSPDSRLTYEQYF; cdr3_nt: TGTGCCACCAGCCCGGACAGCCGCCTGACCTACGAGCAGTACTTC
clone_size: few; d_call: TRBD1; j_call: TRBJ2-7; v_call: TRBV7-2; cdr3_aa: CASSLARDREYEQYF; cdr3_nt: TGTGCCAGCAGCTTAGCCCGGGACAGGGAATACGAGCAGTACTTC
clone_size: -; d_call: -; j_call: TRBJ2-7; v_call: TRBV12-3/TRBV12-4; cdr3_aa: CASTSRQSYEQYF; cdr3_nt: TGTGCCAGCACAAGTAGACAGTCCTACGAGCAGTACTTC
clone_size: -; d_call: TRBD2; j_call: TRBJ2-1; v_call: TRBV7-3; cdr3_aa: CASSQAGGGINEQFF; cdr3_nt: TGTGCCAGCAGCCAAGCGGGAGGAGGGATCAATGAGCAGTTCTTC
clone_size: -; d_call: -; j_call: TRBJ1-5; v_call: TRBV6-1; cdr3_aa: CASSEAYGQLISNQPQHF; cdr3_nt: TGTGCCAGCAGTGAAGCCTACGGACAACTAATTAGCAATCAGCCCCAGCATTTT
clone_size: -; d_call: TRBD1; j_call: TRBJ1-2; v_call: TRBV9; cdr3_aa: CASSVTTGGGGYTF; cdr3_nt: TGTGCCAGCAGCGTGACGACAGGGGGCGGCGGCTACACCTTC
clone_size: -; d_call: -; j_call: TRBJ1-4; v_call: TRBV6-5; cdr3_aa: CASRSNGGADEKLFF; cdr3_nt: TGTGCCAGCAGATCCAATGGGGGGGCTGACGAAAAACTGTTTTTT
clone_size: -; d_call: -; j_call: TRBJ2-2; v_call: TRBV6-5; cdr3_aa: CASSYSKSREANTGELFF; cdr3_nt: TGTGCCAGCAGTTACTCGAAATCCCGGGAAGCGAACACCGGGGAGCTGTTTTTT
clone_size: few; d_call: TRBD2; j_call: TRBJ2-5; v_call: TRBV7-7; cdr3_aa: CASSATGTSGGETQYF; cdr3_nt: TGTGCCAGCAGCGCTACCGGGACTAGCGGGGGAGAGACCCAGTACTTC
clone_size: -; d_call: TRBD2; j_call: TRBJ2-3; v_call: TRBV20-1; cdr3_aa: CSAAGAGVYTDTQYF; cdr3_nt: TGCAGTGCTGCCGGGGCGGGGGTGTACACAGATACGCAGTATTTT
clone_size: few; d_call: -; j_call: TRBJ2-7; v_call: TRBV29-1; cdr3_aa: CSVASGTRYEQYF; cdr3_nt: TGCAGCGTGGCTTCCGGGACAAGGTACGAGCAGTACTTC
clone_size: -; d_call: TRBD2; j_call: TRBJ2-7; v_call: TRBV5-1; cdr3_aa: CASSDPGGPYEQYF; cdr3_nt: TGCGCCAGCAGCGACCCGGGGGGTCCCTACGAGCAGTACTTC
clone_size: -; d_call: TRBD1; j_call: TRBJ2-7; v_call: TRBV19; cdr3_aa: CASSNHPGQAKSYEQYF; cdr3_nt: TGTGCCAGTAGTAATCACCCTGGACAGGCTAAGTCCTACGAGCAGTACTTC
clone_size: -; d_call: -; j_call: TRBJ1-1; v_call: TRBV6-6; cdr3_aa: CASSYGWEAFF; cdr3_nt: TGTGCCAGCAGTTACGGGTGGGAAGCTTTCTTT
clone_size: -; d_call: -; j_call: TRBJ2-1; v_call: TRBV12-3/TRBV12-4; cdr3_aa: CASSLKSPIAVNEQFF; cdr3_nt: TGTGCCAGCAGTTTAAAATCCCCCATAGCGGTCAATGAGCAGTTCTTC
clone_size: few; d_call: -; j_call: TRBJ2-7; v_call: TRBV27; cdr3_aa: CANLLVRGAYEQYF; cdr3_nt: TGTGCCAACCTCCTCGTGAGGGGTGCTTACGAGCAGTACTTC
clone_size: -; d_call: TRBD2; j_call: TRBJ2-5; v_call: TRBV10-3; cdr3_aa: CATTGLAGLQETQYF; cdr3_nt: TGTGCCACAACCGGACTAGCGGGACTCCAAGAGACCCAGTACTTC
clone_size: -; d_call: TRBD1; j_call: TRBJ2-2; v_call: TRBV5-1; cdr3_aa: CASSLGDTGVEELFF; cdr3_nt: TGCGCCAGCAGCTTGGGCGACACAGGGGTGGAGGAGCTGTTTTTT
clone_size: many; d_call: TRBD1; j_call: TRBJ2-7; v_call: TRBV7-3; cdr3_aa: CASSLTDRGRQYF; cdr3_nt: TGTGCCAGCAGCTTAACGGACAGGGGGCGACAGTACTTC
clone_size: -; d_call: TRBD1; j_call: TRBJ2-2; v_call: TRBV5-1; cdr3_aa: CASRPRTGGLGPPGELFF; cdr3_nt: TGCGCCAGCAGACCCCGGACAGGGGGCCTGGGACCTCCCGGGGAGCTGTTTTTT
clone_size: -; d_call: -; j_call: TRBJ1-1; v_call: TRBV10-3; cdr3_aa: CAISRGTEAFF; cdr3_nt: TGTGCCATCAGTAGGGGAACTGAAGCTTTCTTT
clone_size: once; d_call: TRBD2; j_call: TRBJ2-1; v_call: TRBV5-1; cdr3_aa: CASSLPTSGGDEQFF; cdr3_nt: TGCGCCAGCAGCCTACCGACTAGCGGGGGGGATGAGCAGTTCTTC
clone_size: -; d_call: TRBD1; j_call: TRBJ2-3; v_call: TRBV27; cdr3_aa: CASSAPTGGLTDTQYF; cdr3_nt: TGTGCCAGCAGTGCTCCGACAGGGGGCCTGACAGATACGCAGTATTTT
clone_size: -; d_call: TRBD1; j_call: TRBJ2-5; v_call: TRBV5-6; cdr3_aa: CASSCTGGPGETQYF; cdr3_nt: TGTGCCAGCAGCTGCACAGGGGGTCCAGGGGAGACCCAGTACTTC
clone_size: -; d_call: -; j_call: TRBJ2-7; v_call: TRBV20-1; cdr3_aa: CSASGPQHEQYF; cdr3_nt: TGCAGTGCTAGCGGTCCTCAACACGAGCAGTACTTC
clone_size: -; d_call: -; j_call: TRBJ2-1; v_call: TRBV5-6; cdr3_aa: CASSLNHNEQFF; cdr3_nt: TGTGCCAGCAGCCTGAATCACAATGAGCAGTTCTTC
clone_size: -; d_call: -; j_call: TRBJ1-6; v_call: TRBV20-1; cdr3_aa: CSAPQGGSPLHF; cdr3_nt: TGCAGTGCCCCTCAGGGAGGTTCACCCCTCCACTTT
clone_size: once; d_call: -; j_call: TRBJ2-5; v_call: TRBV14; cdr3_aa: CASSPGSRLQEIIRETQYF; cdr3_nt: TGTGCCAGCAGCCCCGGGAGTCGGCTTCAAGAAATAATCCGAGAGACCCAGTACTTC
clone_size: -; d_call: TRBD2; j_call: TRBJ2-1; v_call: TRBV6-1; cdr3_aa: CASSEETGGYNEQFF; cdr3_nt: TGTGCCAGCAGTGAAGAAACGGGAGGGTACAATGAGCAGTTCTTC